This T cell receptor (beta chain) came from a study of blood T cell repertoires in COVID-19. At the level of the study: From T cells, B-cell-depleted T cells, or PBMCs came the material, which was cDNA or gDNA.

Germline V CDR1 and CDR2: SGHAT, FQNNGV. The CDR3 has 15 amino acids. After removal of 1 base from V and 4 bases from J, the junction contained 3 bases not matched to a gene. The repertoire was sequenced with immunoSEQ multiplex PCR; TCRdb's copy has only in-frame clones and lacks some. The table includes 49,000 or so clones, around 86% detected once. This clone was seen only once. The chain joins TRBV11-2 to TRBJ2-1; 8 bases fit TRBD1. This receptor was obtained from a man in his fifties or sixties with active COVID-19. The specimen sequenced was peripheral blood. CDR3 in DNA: TGTGCCAGCAGCTTAGGGACAGGGTTTTACAATGAGCAGTTCTTC. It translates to CASSLGTGFYNEQFF.